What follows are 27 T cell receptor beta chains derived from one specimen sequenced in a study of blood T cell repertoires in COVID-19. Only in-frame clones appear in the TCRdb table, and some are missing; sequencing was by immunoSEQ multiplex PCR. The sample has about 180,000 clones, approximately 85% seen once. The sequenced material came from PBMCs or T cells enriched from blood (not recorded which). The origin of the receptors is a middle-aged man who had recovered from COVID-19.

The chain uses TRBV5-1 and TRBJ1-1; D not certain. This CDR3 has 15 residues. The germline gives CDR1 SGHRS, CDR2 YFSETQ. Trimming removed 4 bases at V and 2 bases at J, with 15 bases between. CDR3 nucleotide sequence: TGCGCCAGCAGCCGAGAACCAACGGGAAACACTGAAGCTTTCTTT. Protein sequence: CASSREPTGNTEAFF. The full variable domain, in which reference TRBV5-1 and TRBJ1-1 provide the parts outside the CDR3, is KAGVTQTPRYLIKTRGQQVTLSCSPISGHRSVSWYQQTPGQGLQFLFEYFSETQRNKGNFPGRFSGRQFSNSRSEMNVSTLELGDSALYLCASSREPTGNTEAFFGQGTRLTVV.

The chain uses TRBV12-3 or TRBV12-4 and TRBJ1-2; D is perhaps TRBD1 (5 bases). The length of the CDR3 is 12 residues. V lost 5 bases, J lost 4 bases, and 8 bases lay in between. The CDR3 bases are TGTGCCAGCAGTCGACAGAGCTATGGCTACACCTTC. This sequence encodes CASSRQSYGYTF.

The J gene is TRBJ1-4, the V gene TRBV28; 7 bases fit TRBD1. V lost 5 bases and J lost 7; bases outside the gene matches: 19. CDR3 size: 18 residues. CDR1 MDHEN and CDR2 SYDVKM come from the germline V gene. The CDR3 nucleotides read TGTGCCAGCAGTGTGTCCGGATCCGGGACAGCAATTACTGAAAAACTGTTTTTT. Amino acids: CASSVSGSGTAITEKLFF.

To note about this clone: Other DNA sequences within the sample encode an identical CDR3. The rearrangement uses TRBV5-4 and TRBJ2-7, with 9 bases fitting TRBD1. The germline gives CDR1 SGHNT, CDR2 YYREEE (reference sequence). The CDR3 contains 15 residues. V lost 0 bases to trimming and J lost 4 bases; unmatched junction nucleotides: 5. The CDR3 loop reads CASSLGGQGSYEQYF. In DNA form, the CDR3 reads TGTGCCAGCAGCTTGGGGGGACAGGGATCATACGAGCAGTACTTC.

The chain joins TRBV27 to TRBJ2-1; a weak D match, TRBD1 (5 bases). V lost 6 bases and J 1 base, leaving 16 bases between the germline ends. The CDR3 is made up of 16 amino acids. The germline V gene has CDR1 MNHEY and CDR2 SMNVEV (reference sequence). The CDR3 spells CASSPITGWSYNEQFF. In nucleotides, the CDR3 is TGTGCCAGCAGCCCTATTACAGGATGGTCCTACAATGAGCAGTTCTTC.

CDR3 DNA sequence: TGTGCCAGCAGCCAAGGATGGGAGCCTGGGGATACGCAGTATTTT. It translates to CASSQGWEPGDTQYF. The V and J genes are TRBV4-2 and TRBJ2-3, with a tentative D call TRBD2 (5 bases). The CDR3 is made up of 15 amino acids. The V end was cut by 1 base, the J end by 6 bases, with 14 bases between. In germline, CDR1 is LGHNA, CDR2 YNFKEQ.

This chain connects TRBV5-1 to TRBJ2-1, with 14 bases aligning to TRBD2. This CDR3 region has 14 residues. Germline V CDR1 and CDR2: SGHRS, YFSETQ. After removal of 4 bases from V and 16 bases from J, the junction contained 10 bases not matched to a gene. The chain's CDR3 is CASSHSRLAGGSFF. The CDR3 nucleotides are TGCGCCAGCAGCCACTCTCGACTAGCGGGAGGGAGCTTCTTC.

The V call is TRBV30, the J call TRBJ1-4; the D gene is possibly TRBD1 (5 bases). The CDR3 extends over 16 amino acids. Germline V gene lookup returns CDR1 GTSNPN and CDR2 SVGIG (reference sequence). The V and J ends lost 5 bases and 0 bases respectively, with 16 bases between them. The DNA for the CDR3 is TGTGCCTGGGCCGGAACCTTCAGGGCAACTAATGAAAAACTGTTTTTT. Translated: CAWAGTFRATNEKLFF.

CDR3 loop: CASSLRSGNTIYF. CDR3 in DNA: TGTGCCAGCAGTCTGCGCTCTGGAAACACCATATATTTT. V is TRBV25-1 and J is TRBJ1-3; no reliable D call. Between the trimmed V and J ends, which lost 5 bases and 0 bases, there was a span of 5 bases. Germline values: CDR1 MGHDK, CDR2 SYGVNS. CDR3 size: 13 residues.

Written as DNA, the CDR3 is TGCAGTGCCGGGAGGGGCAGTGAAGCTTTCTTT. Amino acid sequence: CSAGRGSEAFF. The chain recombines TRBV20-1 with TRBJ1-1; TRBD1 might be the D (5 bases). The CDR3 is made up of 11 amino acids. V shed 6 bases and J shed 7 bases, with 12 bases lying between them. Germline V gene lookup returns CDR1 DFQATT and CDR2 SNEGSKA (reference sequence).

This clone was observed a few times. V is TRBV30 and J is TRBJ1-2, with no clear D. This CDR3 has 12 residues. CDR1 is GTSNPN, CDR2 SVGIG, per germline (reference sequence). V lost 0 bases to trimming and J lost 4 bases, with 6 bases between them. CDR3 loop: CAWSVRGYGYTF. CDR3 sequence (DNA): TGTGCCTGGAGTGTACGGGGCTATGGCTACACCTTC. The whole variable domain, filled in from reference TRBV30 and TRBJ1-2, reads SQTIHQWPATLVQPVGSPLSLECTVEGTSNPNLYWYRQAAGRGLQLLFYSVGIGQISSEVPQNLSASRPQDRQFILSSKKLLLSDSGFYLCAWSVRGYGYTFGSGTRLTVV.

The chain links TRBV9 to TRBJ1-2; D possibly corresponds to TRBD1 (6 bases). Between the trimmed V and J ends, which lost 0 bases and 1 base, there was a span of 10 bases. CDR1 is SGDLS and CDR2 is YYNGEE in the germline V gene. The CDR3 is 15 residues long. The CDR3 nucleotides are TGTGCCAGCAGCGTAGAACAGGGTGGTAACTATGGCTACACCTTC. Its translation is CASSVEQGGNYGYTF.

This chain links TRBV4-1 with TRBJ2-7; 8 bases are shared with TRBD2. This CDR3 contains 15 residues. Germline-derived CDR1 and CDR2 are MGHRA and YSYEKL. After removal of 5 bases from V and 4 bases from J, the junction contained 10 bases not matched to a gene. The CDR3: CASSLIGGAGYEQYF. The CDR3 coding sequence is TGCGCCAGCAGCTTAATCGGGGGGGCCGGATACGAGCAGTACTTC.

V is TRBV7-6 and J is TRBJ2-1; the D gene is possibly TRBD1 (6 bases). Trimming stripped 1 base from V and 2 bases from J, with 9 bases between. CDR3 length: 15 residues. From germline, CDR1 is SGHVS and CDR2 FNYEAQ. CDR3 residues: CASSLGGTPYNEQFF. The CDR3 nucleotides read TGTGCCAGCAGCTTAGGGGGGACACCCTACAATGAGCAGTTCTTC. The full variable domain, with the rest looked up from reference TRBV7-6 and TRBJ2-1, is GAGVSQSPRYKVTKRGQDVALRCDPISGHVSLYWYRQALGQGPEFLTYFNYEAQQDKSGLPNDRFSAERPEGSISTLTIQRTEQRDSAMYRCASSLGGTPYNEQFFGPGTRLTVL.

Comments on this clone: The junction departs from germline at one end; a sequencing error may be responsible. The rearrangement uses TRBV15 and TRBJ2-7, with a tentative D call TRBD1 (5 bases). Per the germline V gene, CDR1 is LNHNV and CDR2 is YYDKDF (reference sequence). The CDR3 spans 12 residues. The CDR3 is CATSRDRAGPDF. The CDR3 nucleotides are TGTGCCACCAGCAGAGATCGGGCAGGGCCCGATTTC.

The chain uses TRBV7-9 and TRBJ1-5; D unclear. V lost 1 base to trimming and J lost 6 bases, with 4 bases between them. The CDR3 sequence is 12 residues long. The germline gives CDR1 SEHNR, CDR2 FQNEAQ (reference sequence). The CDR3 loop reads CASSLVGQPQHF. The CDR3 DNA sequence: TGTGCCAGCAGCTTAGTCGGTCAGCCCCAGCATTTT. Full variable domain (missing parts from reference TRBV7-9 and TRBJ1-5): DTGVSQNPRHKITKRGQNVTFRCDPISEHNRLYWYRQTLGQGPEFLTYFQNEAQLEKSRLLSDRFSAERPKGSFSTLEIQRTEQGDSAMYLCASSLVGQPQHFGDGTRLSIL.

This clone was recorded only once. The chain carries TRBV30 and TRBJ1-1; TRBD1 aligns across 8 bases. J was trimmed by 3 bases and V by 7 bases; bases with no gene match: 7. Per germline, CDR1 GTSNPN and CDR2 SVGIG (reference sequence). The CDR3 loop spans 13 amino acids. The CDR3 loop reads CASGAGGHTEAFF. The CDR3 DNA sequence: TGTGCCTCTGGGGCAGGGGGCCACACTGAAGCTTTCTTT.

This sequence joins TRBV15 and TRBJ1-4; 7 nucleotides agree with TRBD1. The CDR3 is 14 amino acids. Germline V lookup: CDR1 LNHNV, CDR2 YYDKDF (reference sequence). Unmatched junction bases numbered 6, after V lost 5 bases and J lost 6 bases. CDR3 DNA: TGTGCCACCAGCGAAGGGGGCAGGGATGAAAAACTGTTTTTT. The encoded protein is CATSEGGRDEKLFF.

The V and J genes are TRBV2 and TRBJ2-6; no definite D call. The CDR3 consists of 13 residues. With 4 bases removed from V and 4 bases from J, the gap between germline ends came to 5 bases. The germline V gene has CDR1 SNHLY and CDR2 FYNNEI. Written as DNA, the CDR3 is TGTGCCAGCAGTGGGGCCGGGGCCAACGTCCTGACTTTC. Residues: CASSGAGANVLTF.

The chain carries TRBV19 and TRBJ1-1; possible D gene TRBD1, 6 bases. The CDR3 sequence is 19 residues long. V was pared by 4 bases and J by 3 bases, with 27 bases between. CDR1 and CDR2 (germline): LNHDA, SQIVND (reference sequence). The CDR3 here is CASSNHSTRTQGTYTEAFF. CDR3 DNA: TGTGCCAGTAGTAATCATTCGACGAGGACCCAGGGGACGTACACTGAAGCTTTCTTT.

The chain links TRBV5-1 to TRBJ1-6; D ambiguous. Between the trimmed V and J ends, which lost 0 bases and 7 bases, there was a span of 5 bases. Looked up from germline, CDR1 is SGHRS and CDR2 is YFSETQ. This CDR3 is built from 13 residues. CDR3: CASSLDLNSPLHF. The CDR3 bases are TGCGCCAGCAGCTTGGATCTCAATTCACCCCTCCACTTT. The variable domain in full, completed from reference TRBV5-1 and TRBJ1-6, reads KAGVTQTPRYLIKTRGQQVTLSCSPISGHRSVSWYQQTPGQGLQFLFEYFSETQRNKGNFPGRFSGRQFSNSRSEMNVSTLELGDSALYLCASSLDLNSPLHFGNGTRLTVT.

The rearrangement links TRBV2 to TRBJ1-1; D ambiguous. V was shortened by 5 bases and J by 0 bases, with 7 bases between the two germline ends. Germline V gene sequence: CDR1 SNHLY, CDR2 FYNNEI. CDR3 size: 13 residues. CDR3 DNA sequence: TGTGCCAGCAGTTATCAGGTGAACACTGAAGCTTTCTTT. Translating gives CASSYQVNTEAFF.

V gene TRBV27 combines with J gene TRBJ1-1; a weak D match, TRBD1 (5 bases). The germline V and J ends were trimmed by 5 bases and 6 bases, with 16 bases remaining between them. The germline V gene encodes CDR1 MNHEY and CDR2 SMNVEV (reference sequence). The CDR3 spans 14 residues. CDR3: CASSPPGWGAEAFF. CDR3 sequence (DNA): TGTGCCAGCAGTCCCCCTGGGTGGGGCGCTGAAGCTTTCTTT.

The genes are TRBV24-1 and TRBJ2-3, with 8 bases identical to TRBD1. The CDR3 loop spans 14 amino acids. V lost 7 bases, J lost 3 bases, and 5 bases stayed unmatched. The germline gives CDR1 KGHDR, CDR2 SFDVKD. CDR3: CATRGTGETDTQYF. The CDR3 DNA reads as TGTGCCACCAGGGGGACAGGTGAAACAGATACGCAGTATTTT.

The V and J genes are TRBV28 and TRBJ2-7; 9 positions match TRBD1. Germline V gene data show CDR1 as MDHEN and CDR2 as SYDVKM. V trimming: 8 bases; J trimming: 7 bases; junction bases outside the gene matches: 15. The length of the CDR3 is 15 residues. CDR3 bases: TGTGCCAGCGGTTCAGAACCCGGGACAGGGAAGGAGCAGTACTTC. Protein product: CASGSEPGTGKEQYF.

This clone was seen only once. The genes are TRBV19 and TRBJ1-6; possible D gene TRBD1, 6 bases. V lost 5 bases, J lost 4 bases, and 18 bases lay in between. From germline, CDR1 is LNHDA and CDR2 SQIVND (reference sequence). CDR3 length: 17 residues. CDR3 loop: CASSPHRDISYNSPLHF. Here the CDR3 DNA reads TGTGCCAGTAGTCCTCACAGGGATATTTCGTATAATTCACCCCTCCACTTT.

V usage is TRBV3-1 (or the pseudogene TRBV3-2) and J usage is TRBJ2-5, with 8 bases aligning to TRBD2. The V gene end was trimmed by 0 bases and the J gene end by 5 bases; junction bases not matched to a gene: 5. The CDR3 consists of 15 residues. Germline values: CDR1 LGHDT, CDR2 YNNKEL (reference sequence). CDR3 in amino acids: CASSQDGLAGETQYF. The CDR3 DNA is TGTGCCAGCAGCCAAGACGGACTAGCTGGGGAGACCCAGTACTTC.